The 5 T cell receptor beta chains below were found in one sample sequenced in a study of human T cells and chemical hapten exposure. The sample's time point: pre-sensitization, week 0. The treatment here: therapeutic diphenylcyclopropenone sensitization with weekly scalp DPC. TCRdb fed the RACE reads into MiXCR, producing one record per CDR3 protein. Here the sample spans around 330,000 distinct CDR3 sequences, over 5% being singletons. Here the sequenced sample was whole blood, taken in connection with sensitization to the hapten diphenylcyclopropenone (DPC). The origin of the receptors is a woman aged 18-29 years with alopecia areata. Some clones in this sample may be carry-over from other donors' samples.

In its sample, this clonotype was seen many times. This rearrangement joins TRBV20-1 to TRBJ1-6; D remains unclear. Trimming removed 3 bases from V and 3 bases from J, with 9 bases in between. Germline V lookup: CDR1 DFQATT, CDR2 SNEGSKA (reference sequence). This CDR3 is 14 amino acids long. The CDR3 DNA sequence: TGCAGTGCTAGTCAGGAATTCTATAATTCACCCCTCCACTTT. Translation gives CSASQEFYNSPLHF.

This clonotype was recorded many times. The chain has TRBV4-1 and TRBJ1-1; TRBD1 might be the D (6 bases). CDR3 length: 16 residues. CDR1 is MGHRA, CDR2 YSYEKL, per germline. The V gene lost 1 base and the J gene lost 1 base, with 13 bases spanning the gap. The CDR3 here is CASSQGNRAENTEAFF. As DNA, the CDR3 is TGCGCCAGCAGCCAAGGGAACAGGGCGGAGAACACTGAAGCTTTCTTT.

Only a few counts were recorded for this clonotype. The chain employs TRBV28 and TRBJ1-5; D unresolved. The CDR3 extends over 12 amino acids. V lost 6 bases, J lost 7 bases, and 10 bases lay in between. Germline lookup yields CDR1 MDHEN and CDR2 SYDVKM. CDR3 DNA: TGTGCCAGCAGATTCGGAGGCCAGCCCCAGCATTTT. Residues: CASRFGGQPQHF.

The V gene is TRBV7-8, the J gene TRBJ1-1; 10 bases fit TRBD1. CDR1 is SGHVS, CDR2 FQNEAQ, per germline. The CDR3 is 16 residues long. The ends lost 1 base at V and 4 bases at J; junction bases unmatched: 6. CDR3 nucleotides: TGTGCCAGCAGCTTAGAGAGGAGGACAGGGGGCACTGAAGCTTTCTTT. This gives the protein CASSLERRTGGTEAFF. Full variable domain (outside the CDR3, taken from reference TRBV7-8 and TRBJ1-1): GAGVSQSPRYKVAKRGQDVALRCDPISGHVSLFWYQQALGQGPEFLTYFQNEAQLDKSGLPSDRFFAERPEGSVSTLKIQRTQQEDSAVYLCASSLERRTGGTEAFFGQGTRLTVV.

This clonotype was seen a handful of times. The V call is TRBV6-1, the J call TRBJ2-4, with D hard to call. Trimming took off 3 bases at V and 4 bases at J, with 10 bases between the two ends. This CDR3 contains 14 residues. CDR1 is MNHNS, CDR2 SASEGT, per germline. The CDR3 is CASSDFGLKNIQYF. The CDR3 region has the DNA TGTGCCAGCAGTGATTTTGGGCTAAAAAACATTCAGTACTTC.